The source of this T cell receptor beta chain is a study of blood T cells in healthy people across ages. Notes on the study in general: Estimated diversity across one million T cells was deemed an underestimate. Possibly confounding the expanded clonotype changes was the fact that donor CMV status was unknown. Reliance upon unsorted PBMCs precluded definitive naive versus antigen-experienced comparison.

Through a sample-barcoded 5' primer and a J-beta primer mix, a second PCR was run for about 6 to 12 cycles. Every cDNA was tagged by a template-switch adaptor with 12 random nucleotides. MiXCR was run by TCRdb on the 5' RACE reads, yielding one entry per CDR3 protein. Of 1.5 million to 1.8 million distinct CDR3 sequences in the sample, roughly 43% were seen once. As concerns this clonotype: The antigen is undetermined.

Germline lookup yields CDR1 MNHEY and CDR2 SMNVEV (reference sequence). The CDR3 runs to 13 residues. With 5 bases removed from V and 3 bases from J, the gap between germline ends came to 10 bases. The specimen was blood. The rearrangement links TRBV27 to TRBJ1-1, with D uncertain. The TCR comes from a woman aged 18-29 years in good health. CDR3 loop: CASSQLPDTEAFF. CDR3 DNA sequence: TGTGCCAGCAGTCAACTGCCCGACACTGAAGCTTTCTTT.